This T cell receptor (beta chain) emerged from a study of blood T cell repertoires in COVID-19. Study at large: In each case, the material was cDNA or gDNA derived from T cells, B-cell-depleted T cells, or PBMCs.

This clone occurred a few times. V shed 5 bases and J 1 base; nucleotides not matched to a gene: 6. Germline lookup yields CDR1 LNHDA and CDR2 SQIVND (reference sequence). The CDR3 has 15 residues. How the authors handled the data: Reference gene primer amplification gave nucleated cell count estimates. Using immunoSEQ multiplex PCR, the repertoire was profiled, and TCRdb retains in-frame clones only, with some absent. For V, J and clone size, that table is used; D and trimming come from the DNA. In the table there are roughly 280,000 clones, 86% of which are singletons. The material sequenced was peripheral blood. This clonotype originated in a man aged 25-45 years with active or convalescent COVID-19. This chain uses TRBV19 with TRBJ1-1; TRBD1 matches 8 bases. This CDR3 is CASSGVQGENTEAFF. The CDR3 DNA reads as TGTGCCAGTAGTGGCGTACAGGGGGAGAACACTGAAGCTTTCTTT.